This T cell receptor beta chain was found in a study of cytomegalovirus exposure and HLA in healthy donors. 60 Vbeta and 13 Jbeta primers were used in PCR. Repertoires were generated with immunoSEQ multiplex PCR, while TCRdb's copy carries only in-frame clones and drops some. The table has about 170,000 clones, 80% seen once; the top ten hold more than 5.5%. Germline V CDR1 and CDR2: SGHTA, FQGNSA. Trimming cost V 2 bases and J 5 bases; bases outside gene matches: 6. The CDR3 covers 16 residues. The clonotype was recovered from a young man in good health and CMV-seropositive. The chain couples TRBV7-2 to TRBJ2-1; 10 bases are shared with TRBD2. Sequenced sample: PBMCs. The CDR3 region is CASSLRRLAGHNEQFF. CDR3 nucleotide sequence: TGTGCCAGCAGCTTAAGGAGACTAGCGGGCCACAATGAGCAGTTCTTC.